This TCR beta chain came from a study of shared clonotypes between healthy human individuals. About the study: The composition of the donors was a couple of women and three men aged 18 to 49.

This clone was seen a single time. Clones were sequenced by immunoSEQ multiplex PCR, and TCRdb holds only the in-frame ones, with some missing. The sample comprises about 470,000 clones, about 85% of which are singletons, and approximately 13% rests with the top ten. Unmatched junction bases numbered 8, after V lost 1 base and J lost 2 bases. CDR3 length: 16 amino acids. The germline V gene has CDR1 SEHNR and CDR2 FQNEAQ (reference sequence). The sequenced sample consisted of PBMCs. This TCR derives from a woman in her thirties or forties in good health. Some clones in this sample may be carry-over from other donors' samples. This chain joins TRBV7-9 and TRBJ2-7; 7 bases match TRBD1. CDR3 region: CASSLDRQGYPYEQYF. The DNA for the CDR3 is TGTGCCAGCAGCTTAGATCGACAGGGTTACCCCTACGAGCAGTACTTC.